Many counts were recorded for the clone carrying this T cell receptor (beta chain). Its antigen is undetermined. The read gets to within 3 residues of the CDR3 end, and the germline J gene fills in the rest. This specimen belongs to a study of T cell clonality in common variable immunodeficiency. Regarding the study as a whole: Fewer deletions and N-nucleotide insertions were reportedly seen in common variable immunodeficiency TCR beta sequences. TCRbeta clonality was increased in CVID versus healthy controls.

Sequencing used immunoSEQ multiplex PCR; TCRdb keeps in-frame clones, though not all of them. Found here are about 26,000 clones, no singletons; the ten largest cover roughly 22%. Germline trimming cut 3 bases from V and 6 bases from J; bases unmatched to any gene: 17. CDR1 GTSNPN and CDR2 SVGIG come from the germline V gene (reference sequence). CDR3 length: 18 amino acids. Patients had low serum IgG, IgA and/or IgM and specific antibody deficiency. CVID subjects had received replacement immunoglobulin for at least one year. Donors gave about 5 to 9 ml heparinized peripheral whole blood. The specimen sequenced was peripheral blood mononuclear cells. The chain carries TRBV30 and TRBJ1-6, with 7 positions matching TRBD1. The receptor was derived from a human donor with common variable immunodeficiency. The DNA read from the CDR3 is TGTGCCTGGAGGCCCGACAGGGAGATCCTCTTGGGTAATTCACCC. It yields the protein CAWRPDREILLGNSP. The full CDR3 reads CAWRPDREILLGNSPLHF.